The entry below describes one TCR beta chain. Its antigen is not identified. Assay used: immunoSEQ multiplex PCR; TCRdb lists only in-frame clones, some missing. The sample records about 170,000 clones, just over 90% being singletons. The data originate from a study of T cell responses to AZD1222 COVID-19 vaccine. Germline assignment: CDR1 MNHNS and CDR2 SASEGT. There are 14 residues in the CDR3. V was clipped by 8 bases and J by 5 bases, with 18 bases between them. Broader study findings: Only a handful of individuals given AZD1222 were seropositive at baseline. Sampled repertoires all dated from after the peak T cell response. The CD4 TCRs associated with vaccination extended across spike and predominated at 160-218 and 743-854.

The source material was peripheral blood, sampled on day 0 of AZD1222 vaccination. The chain couples TRBV6-1 to TRBJ1-2; D is possibly TRBD1 (5 bases). The TCR originated in an adult in good health. DNA for the CDR3: TGTGCCAGCTGGGACGGGGCTAGAGCGTATGGCTACACCTTC. This codes for CASWDGARAYGYTF.